This passage covers 28 T cell receptor beta chains from one sample sequenced in a study of blood T cell repertoires in COVID-19. Libraries were prepared by immunoSEQ multiplex PCR; TCRdb keeps only in-frame clonotypes and omits some of them. This table has 180,000 or so clones, over 80% appearing once. Sequencing was carried out using PBMCs or T cells enriched from blood (not recorded which). The receptor source for this set is a woman between 55 and 75 years old who had recovered from COVID-19.

This rearrangement joins TRBV29-1 to TRBJ2-7; D is possibly TRBD1 (6 bases). From germline, CDR1 is SQVTM and CDR2 ANQGSEA. The CDR3 covers 11 residues. The V gene lost 4 bases and the J gene lost 4 bases, with 8 bases spanning the gap. CDR3 protein: CSVGGLYEQYF. Written as DNA, the CDR3 is TGCAGCGTTGGGGGGCTTTACGAGCAGTACTTC.

The J gene is TRBJ2-1, the V gene TRBV30, with 7 bases matching TRBD2. The ends lost 3 bases at V and 9 bases at J; junction bases unmatched: 2. The CDR3 has 11 residues. CDR1 GTSNPN and CDR2 SVGIG come from the germline V gene (reference sequence). The DNA for the CDR3 is TGTGCCTGGAGGGAGCGGGGTGAGCAGTTCTTC. This codes for CAWRERGEQFF.

The J gene is TRBJ2-5, the V gene TRBV5-1; a possible D gene is TRBD1 (5 bases). The germline V gene has CDR1 SGHRS and CDR2 YFSETQ. The CDR3 is 13 residues long. Trimming left V 5 bases short and J 5 bases short, with 13 bases between. The CDR3 protein is CASSWQGLETQYF. CDR3 nucleotides: TGCGCCAGCAGTTGGCAGGGTTTGGAGACCCAGTACTTC.

This chain links TRBV30 with TRBJ1-6; D possibly corresponds to TRBD1 (6 bases). Germline CDR1 reads GTSNPN; CDR2 reads SVGIG (reference sequence). The ends were cut back, 4 bases at V and 9 bases at J, with 16 bases in the middle. The length of the CDR3 is 14 residues. The CDR3 bases are TGTGCCTGGACTGGGGGAGGGGGACGTTCACCCCTCCACTTT. Protein product: CAWTGGGGRSPLHF.

V usage is TRBV28 and J usage is TRBJ2-7; possibly TRBD1 for D (5 bases). The CDR3 has 12 residues. V lost 2 bases and J 6 bases, leaving 8 bases between the germline ends. From germline, CDR1 is MDHEN and CDR2 SYDVKM. The DNA for the CDR3 is TGTGCCAGCAGTTTAGCAGGGCGCGAGCAGTACTTC. It codes for CASSLAGREQYF. Combining the CDR3 with reference TRBV28 and TRBJ2-7 gives the whole variable domain DVKVTQSSRYLVKRTGEKVFLECVQDMDHENMFWYRQDPGLGLRLIYFSYDVKMKEKGDIPEGYSVSREKKERFSLILESASTNQTSMYLCASSLAGREQYFGPGTRLTVT.

The chain employs TRBV9 and TRBJ2-3; a weak D match, TRBD2 (5 bases). CDR1 is SGDLS and CDR2 is YYNGEE in the germline V gene. The CDR3 extends over 15 amino acids. V lost 0 bases and J lost 1, with 9 bases in between. The CDR3: CASSVGLYGTDTQYF. The CDR3 nucleotides are TGTGCCAGCAGCGTAGGACTATACGGCACAGATACGCAGTATTTT.

The chain links TRBV10-3 to TRBJ1-2; tentative D call: TRBD1 (6 bases). V lost 2 bases to trimming and J lost 14 bases, with 15 bases between them. The CDR3 extends over 12 amino acids. The germline CDR1 and CDR2 sequences are ENHRY and SYGVKD. CDR3 coding DNA: TGTGCCATCAGTGAGACCGGGACAATGGGAACCTTC. Translation gives CAISETGTMGTF.

V and J are TRBV5-1 and TRBJ2-5; TRBD2 agrees at 13 bases. Germline V lookup: CDR1 SGHRS, CDR2 YFSETQ. Losses at the gene ends were 4 bases for V and 5 bases for J; bases not matched to a gene: 8. The CDR3 sequence is 16 residues long. CDR3: CASSLQLAGGAETQYF. In nucleotides, the CDR3 is TGCGCCAGCAGCCTTCAACTAGCGGGAGGGGCGGAGACCCAGTACTTC.

This clone was found a few times. The genes are TRBV7-9 and TRBJ2-2; possible D gene TRBD1, 6 bases. Germline V gene data show CDR1 as SEHNR and CDR2 as FQNEAQ (reference sequence). The CDR3 has 16 amino acids. V lost 8 bases to trimming and J lost 1 base, with 17 bases between them. The CDR3 reads CASRGGGLLNTGELFF. CDR3 sequence (DNA): TGTGCCAGCCGAGGGGGTGGCCTACTGAACACCGGGGAGCTGTTTTTT.

This chain uses TRBV19 with TRBJ2-1, with 10 positions matching TRBD1. The J segment lost 1 base and the V segment lost 7 bases, leaving 4 bases of the junction unmatched. CDR1 is LNHDA, CDR2 SQIVND, per germline (reference sequence). The CDR3 totals 15 residues. The CDR3: CASMGGQGSYNEQFF. In DNA form, the CDR3 reads TGTGCCAGTATGGGGGGACAGGGGTCCTACAATGAGCAGTTCTTC.

This chain connects TRBV2 to TRBJ2-1, with TRBD2 matching 14 bases. Per germline, CDR1 SNHLY and CDR2 FYNNEI. There are 14 residues in the CDR3. J lost 9 bases, V lost 7 bases, and 5 bases had no gene match. CDR3 nucleotides: TGTGCCAGCAAGGGACTAGCGGGAGTGGGTGAGCAGTTCTTC. This encodes CASKGLAGVGEQFF.

This chain joins TRBV11-3 and TRBJ2-1; 8 bases fit TRBD2. This CDR3 has 15 residues. The germline gives CDR1 SGHNT, CDR2 YENEEA. V lost 8 bases to trimming and J lost 2 bases; unmatched junction nucleotides: 8. The CDR3 loop reads CASGEREYPYNEQFF. CDR3 in DNA: TGTGCCAGCGGCGAGCGGGAGTACCCCTACAATGAGCAGTTCTTC.

The rearrangement joins TRBV2 to TRBJ2-7; 7 nucleotides agree with TRBD2. The junction had 11 bases not matched to a gene; V was cut back by 9 bases and J by 6 bases. This CDR3 comprises 13 residues. Per the germline V gene, CDR1 is SNHLY and CDR2 is FYNNEI. This chain's CDR3 is CASLLATFSEQYF. The DNA for the CDR3 is TGTGCCAGTCTACTAGCGACGTTCAGCGAGCAGTACTTC.

J is TRBJ1-5 and V is TRBV24-1; D possibly corresponds to TRBD1 (6 bases). V gave up 6 bases and J gave up 7 bases, with 18 bases separating them. In germline, CDR1 is KGHDR, CDR2 SFDVKD. CDR3 length equals 15 residues. The CDR3 spells CATSREGGRGQPQHF. Written as DNA, the CDR3 is TGTGCCACCAGTCGTGAGGGGGGGAGAGGACAGCCCCAGCATTTT.

This clone was seen once. The V call is TRBV29-1, the J call TRBJ1-1; no definite D call. This CDR3 is 15 amino acids long. V lost 4 bases to trimming and J lost 0 bases, with 15 bases between them. Germline V gene lookup returns CDR1 SQVTM and CDR2 ANQGSEA. CDR3 in DNA: TGCAGCGTTGTGGTTCCCGGGTCTTTGAACACTGAAGCTTTCTTT. Translating it yields CSVVVPGSLNTEAFF.

The chain recombines TRBV7-9 with TRBJ2-7, with D possibly matching TRBD2 (6 bases). V lost 4 bases to trimming and J lost 0 bases, with 16 bases between them. From germline, CDR1 is SEHNR and CDR2 FQNEAQ (reference sequence). The CDR3 runs to 16 residues. The CDR3 loop reads CASSSRASASSYEQYF. The CDR3 DNA reads as TGTGCCAGCAGCTCGCGCGCTAGCGCTAGCTCCTACGAGCAGTACTTC.

This clone was counted only a few times. The chain combines TRBV19 with TRBJ1-5; the D gene is possibly TRBD1 (6 bases). Per germline, CDR1 LNHDA and CDR2 SQIVND (reference sequence). Trimming cost V 4 bases and J 4 bases, with 14 bases left between them. The CDR3 contains 15 residues. The CDR3 nucleotides read TGTGCCAGTAGTAACCCCGGGACACCGAATCAGCCCCAGCATTTT. It encodes CASSNPGTPNQPQHF.

This clone is a singleton in its sample. This CDR3 is CASSVWQGMNTEAFF. The CDR3 nucleotides are TGTGCCAGCAGCGTTTGGCAGGGGATGAACACTGAAGCTTTCTTT. J is TRBJ1-1 and V is TRBV9; possible D gene TRBD1, 6 bases. Germline-derived CDR1 and CDR2 are SGDLS and YYNGEE. CDR3 length: 15 residues. V was cut by 2 bases and J by 0 bases, with 11 bases left in between. Supplemented by reference TRBV9 and TRBJ1-1, the full variable domain reads DSGVTQTPKHLITATGQRVTLRCSPRSGDLSVYWYQQSLDQGLQFLIQYYNGEERAKGNILERFSAQQFPDLHSELNLSSLELGDSALYFCASSVWQGMNTEAFFGQGTRLTVV.

This clone is a singleton in its sample. The rearrangement links TRBV5-1 to TRBJ2-5; D is uncertain. V lost 4 bases and J lost 0, with 10 bases in between. From germline, CDR1 is SGHRS and CDR2 YFSETQ. The CDR3 runs 14 residues. DNA of the CDR3: TGCGCCAGCAGCGAGGAACCGTACCAAGAGACCCAGTACTTC. Amino acid sequence: CASSEEPYQETQYF.

The chain employs TRBV7-9 and TRBJ1-2; D might be TRBD1 (5 bases). The CDR3 is 16 amino acids. Trimming shortened V by 3 bases and J by 0 bases, and 14 bases separated the two germline ends. Germline CDR1 SEHNR, CDR2 FQNEAQ (reference sequence). CDR3 DNA: TGTGCCAGCAGCTTCCAGGGCAGGGTAGCTAACTATGGCTACACCTTC. Encoded protein: CASSFQGRVANYGYTF.

CDR3 in amino acids: CASSLIFPSPNSPLHF. The CDR3 DNA sequence: TGCGCCAGCAGCTTGATCTTCCCGAGCCCTAATTCACCCCTCCACTTT. The chain carries TRBV5-1 and TRBJ1-6; unclear D gene. The CDR3 extends over 16 amino acids. Trimming stripped 1 base from V and 6 bases from J, with 14 bases between. From germline, CDR1 is SGHRS and CDR2 YFSETQ. Combining the CDR3 with reference TRBV5-1 and TRBJ1-6 gives the whole variable domain KAGVTQTPRYLIKTRGQQVTLSCSPISGHRSVSWYQQTPGQGLQFLFEYFSETQRNKGNFPGRFSGRQFSNSRSEMNVSTLELGDSALYLCASSLIFPSPNSPLHFGNGTRLTVT.

The gene calls are TRBV11-2 and TRBJ2-1, with a possible D match to TRBD2 (6 bases). CDR3 length equals 15 residues. CDR1 SGHAT and CDR2 FQNNGV come from the germline V gene. V was pared by 1 base and J by 7 bases, with 14 bases between. The CDR3 DNA sequence: TGTGCCAGCAGCTTAGTTCCGGGAGCGAGGAATGAGCAGTTCTTC. The encoded protein is CASSLVPGARNEQFF.

This chain connects TRBV20-1 to TRBJ2-1, with 9 nucleotides matching TRBD2. Germline V gene data show CDR1 as DFQATT and CDR2 as SNEGSKA (reference sequence). CDR3 length: 16 residues. After removal of 3 bases from V and 4 bases from J, the junction contained 10 bases not matched to a gene. As DNA, the CDR3 is TGCAGTGCTAGTAACCCGCGGGGGGGGTCATACAATGAGCAGTTCTTC. The encoded protein is CSASNPRGGSYNEQFF.

The CDR3 is CASSPDSPHYGYTF. The CDR3 bases are TGCGCCAGCAGCCCGGACAGCCCCCACTATGGCTACACCTTC. The rearrangement uses TRBV5-1 and TRBJ1-2; D perhaps matches TRBD1 (6 bases). Germline CDR1 SGHRS, CDR2 YFSETQ. This CDR3 is 14 amino acids long. Trimming stripped 4 bases from V and 3 bases from J, with 13 bases between.

J is TRBJ2-1 and V is TRBV19; D is ambiguous. V dropped 4 bases and J dropped 6 bases, with 16 bases sitting between them. The CDR3 totals 15 residues. CDR1 is LNHDA, CDR2 SQIVND, per germline (reference sequence). Written as DNA, the CDR3 is TGTGCCAGTAGTACGAACTCCCTTCCGGGCAATGAGCAGTTCTTC. As protein: CASSTNSLPGNEQFF.

The chain is built from TRBV7-9 and TRBJ1-2; D is perhaps TRBD1 (5 bases). Germline lookup yields CDR1 SEHNR and CDR2 FQNEAQ (reference sequence). The CDR3 has 14 residues. Trimming removed 5 bases at V and 4 bases at J, with 14 bases between. This chain's CDR3 is CASSRPGPSYGYTF. In nucleotides, the CDR3 is TGTGCCAGCAGCCGACCAGGGCCTAGCTATGGCTACACCTTC. Filled out from reference TRBV7-9 and TRBJ1-2, the complete variable domain reads DTGVSQNPRHKITKRGQNVTFRCDPISEHNRLYWYRQTLGQGPEFLTYFQNEAQLEKSRLLSDRFSAERPKGSFSTLEIQRTEQGDSAMYLCASSRPGPSYGYTFGSGTRLTVV.

The rearrangement links TRBV10-2 to TRBJ2-1, with TRBD2 matching over 7 bases. Germline trimming cut 1 base from V and 10 bases from J; bases unmatched to any gene: 1. Germline CDR1 reads WSHSY; CDR2 reads SAAADI. The CDR3 loop spans 12 amino acids. This chain's CDR3 is CASSEFGGEQFF. CDR3 DNA: TGCGCCAGCAGTGAGTTCGGGGGGGAGCAGTTCTTC.

This chain connects TRBV5-5 to TRBJ2-7; maybe TRBD2 (6 bases). CDR1 is SGHKS and CDR2 is YYEKEE in the germline V gene (reference sequence). V dropped 2 bases and J dropped 0 bases, with 9 bases sitting between them. This CDR3 comprises 14 residues. The chain's CDR3 is CASSFTGGSYEQYF. DNA for the CDR3: TGTGCCAGCAGCTTTACCGGGGGCTCCTACGAGCAGTACTTC.